Shown below are 27 T cell receptor beta chains from a single sample sequenced in a study of T cells in Graves' hyperthyroidism and ophthalmopathy (dated by TCRdb to between 2019 and 2020). Library creation used multiplex PCR. Data came from an Illumina HiSeq 2000. The TCR beta CDR3 regions were amplified from RNA transcripts. For the first round of RT-PCR on the TCR CDR3, the HTBI primer set was used together with the Qiagen OneStep RT-PCR kit. TCRdb took the public reads, trimmed them with fastp at Q25, ran MiXCR for clone calling and kept in-frame beta chains. CDR3 protein sequences are deduplicated, and each keeps its most common genes and DNA. The sample table contains under 450,000 distinct CDR3 sequences; only one count was recorded for about 17% of them. The ten top clones hold approximately 30% of the sample. The sample was blood. The receptors shown here come from a woman aged 25-40 years with Graves' hyperthyroidism that later progressed to Graves' ophthalmopathy.

This clonotype has only a few counts. The chain has TRBV7-9 and TRBJ2-1; 9 nucleotides agree with TRBD1. Per germline, CDR1 SEHNR and CDR2 FQNEAQ (reference sequence). V was clipped by 4 bases and J by 2 bases; unmatched bases: 9. The CDR3 loop spans 17 amino acids. The CDR3 loop is CASSSGQGSWTYNEQFF. CDR3 bases: TGTGCCAGCAGCTCAGGACAGGGGTCCTGGACCTACAATGAGCAGTTCTTC. Full variable domain (remainder filled in from reference TRBV7-9 and TRBJ2-1): DTGVSQNPRHKITKRGQNVTFRCDPISEHNRLYWYRQTLGQGPEFLTYFQNEAQLEKSRLLSDRFSAERPKGSFSTLEIQRTEQGDSAMYLCASSSGQGSWTYNEQFFGPGTRLTVL.

This clonotype was seen ten or more times. V and J are TRBV18 and TRBJ2-7; TRBD1 aligns across 7 bases. Trimming at V came to 2 bases and at J to 2 bases, leaving 6 bases not matched to a gene. The length of the CDR3 is 15 residues. Germline V gene data show CDR1 as KGHSH and CDR2 as LQKENI. The CDR3, as DNA: TGTGCCAGCTCACCAGGGTCAGGGGGAACCTACGAGCAGTACTTC. It codes for CASSPGSGGTYEQYF. Full variable domain (rest looked up from reference TRBV18 and TRBJ2-7): NAGVMQNPRHLVRRRGQEARLRCSPMKGHSHVYWYRQLPEEGLKFMVYLQKENIIDESGMPKERFSAEFPKEGPSILRIQQVVRGDSAAYFCASSPGSGGTYEQYFGPGTRLTVT.

This clonotype came up many times. The rearrangement uses TRBV28 and TRBJ2-1; TRBD2 matches at 7 bases. Germline assignment: CDR1 MDHEN and CDR2 SYDVKM. There are 17 residues in the CDR3. Unmatched junction bases numbered 17, after V lost 4 bases and J lost 8 bases. CDR3 in DNA: TGTGCCAGCAGTTCTCCCATTAGCGGGCCCAATCTTTATGAGCAGTTCTTC. Translated: CASSSPISGPNLYEQFF.

V gene TRBV10-1 combines with J gene TRBJ2-1, with unresolved D. CDR3 length: 15 amino acids. Germline V gives CDR1 WNHNN, CDR2 SYGVQD (reference sequence). Trimming removed 1 base from V and 8 bases from J, with 15 bases in between. Here the CDR3 reads CASSEFAGSTHEQFF. CDR3 nucleotide sequence: TGCGCCAGCAGTGAGTTCGCAGGTTCCACCCATGAGCAGTTCTTC.

This clonotype was seen ten or more times. The chain combines TRBV5-1 with TRBJ2-7; 8 nucleotides line up with TRBD1. J lost 5 bases, V lost 3 bases, and 7 bases had no gene match. The germline CDR1 and CDR2 sequences are SGHRS and YFSETQ. The CDR3 runs to 14 residues. This chain's CDR3 is CASSSQTGVDEQYF. As DNA, the CDR3 is TGCGCCAGCAGCTCGCAGACAGGGGTGGACGAGCAGTACTTC. The whole variable domain, filled in from reference TRBV5-1 and TRBJ2-7, reads KAGVTQTPRYLIKTRGQQVTLSCSPISGHRSVSWYQQTPGQGLQFLFEYFSETQRNKGNFPGRFSGRQFSNSRSEMNVSTLELGDSALYLCASSSQTGVDEQYFGPGTRLTVT.

The sample holds a few counts of this clonotype. The J gene is TRBJ2-3, the V gene TRBV7-9; the D is unclear. The germline V gene has CDR1 SEHNR and CDR2 FQNEAQ (reference sequence). This CDR3 is built from 8 residues. This chain's CDR3 is CASDTQYF. The CDR3, as DNA: TGTGCTTCAGATACGCAGTATTTT.

This clonotype was observed at least ten times. The V and J genes are TRBV5-1 and TRBJ1-4, with 9 bases lining up with TRBD1. Germline-derived CDR1 and CDR2 are SGHRS and YFSETQ. CDR3 size: 16 residues. V trimming: 4 bases; J trimming: 7 bases; junction bases outside the gene matches: 11. The CDR3 DNA reads TGCGCCAGCAGCCGAGGACAGGGGACAGCAGTTGAAAAACTGTTTTTT. The encoded protein is CASSRGQGTAVEKLFF.

This clonotype appeared many times. The rearrangement joins TRBV12-3 or TRBV12-4 to TRBJ1-1; 11 positions agree with TRBD1. The CDR3 loop spans 14 amino acids. The ends lost 3 bases at V and 4 bases at J; junction bases unmatched: 1. CDR3 loop: CASSLGTGGTEAFF. The DNA for the CDR3 is TGTGCCAGCAGTTTGGGGACAGGGGGCACTGAAGCTTTCTTT.

The sample holds many counts of this clonotype. This rearrangement joins TRBV28 to TRBJ1-2; D gene ambiguous. The CDR3 has 15 amino acids. Germline V lookup: CDR1 MDHEN, CDR2 SYDVKM. Between the trimmed V and J ends, which lost 2 bases and 4 bases, there was a span of 14 bases. As DNA, the CDR3 is TGTGCCAGCAGTTTAGGAAGGGCTTCGAGCTATGGCTACACCTTC. Amino acids: CASSLGRASSYGYTF.

This clonotype was detected a few times. The chain combines TRBV7-2 with TRBJ2-1, with D perhaps matching TRBD2 (5 bases). Germline CDR1 SGHTA, CDR2 FQGNSA. Trimming left V 8 bases short and J 3 bases short, with 20 bases between. There are 16 residues in the CDR3. CDR3 nucleotides: TGTGCCAGCCGCCGAGGGCCTAGCAGCCTCTACAATGAGCAGTTCTTC. Its protein is CASRRGPSSLYNEQFF.

This clonotype was counted many times. The chain uses TRBV6-5 and TRBJ2-6; D is perhaps TRBD1 or TRBD2 (5 bases each). This CDR3 has 15 amino acids. V shed 2 bases and J shed 0 bases, with 5 bases lying between them. Germline CDR1 is MNHEY and CDR2 is SVGAGI. The CDR3 loop reads CASSYGGSGANVLTF. The CDR3 DNA follows: TGTGCCAGCAGTTACGGGGGCTCTGGGGCCAACGTCCTGACTTTC.

The chain employs TRBV28 and TRBJ2-5; 10 bases map to TRBD2. Trimming at V came to 3 bases and at J to 3 bases, leaving 10 bases not matched to a gene. In germline, CDR1 is MDHEN, CDR2 SYDVKM. This CDR3 is built from 17 residues. Written as DNA, the CDR3 is TGTGCCAGCAGTTTCTCCGCTAGCGGGAGAAGGAAAGAGACCCAGTACTTC. Translated, it gives CASSFSASGRRKETQYF.

This chain joins TRBV7-2 and TRBJ1-6, with a possible D match to TRBD1 (5 bases). V was cut by 4 bases and J by 4 bases, with 14 bases left in between. Germline V gene lookup returns CDR1 SGHTA and CDR2 FQGNSA. There are 16 residues in the CDR3. The CDR3 DNA follows: TGTGCCAGCAGCTCATTCTTGACAGCTTATAATTCACCCCTCCACTTT. This sequence encodes CASSSFLTAYNSPLHF.

V usage is TRBV10-1 and J usage is TRBJ2-2; D unresolved. There are 15 residues in the CDR3. Per the germline V gene, CDR1 is WNHNN and CDR2 is SYGVQD (reference sequence). Deletions cut 1 base from V and 4 bases from J, with 10 bases between. CDR3 DNA sequence: TGCGCCAGCAGTGAGTGGACCTCTGGCACCGGGGAGCTGTTTTTT. It is translated as CASSEWTSGTGELFF.

Only a few counts were recorded for this clonotype. The CDR3 nucleotides are TGCAGTGCTAGAGACCCAGGGGGGTCGAACACTGAAGCTTTCTTT. This gives the protein CSARDPGGSNTEAFF. The chain combines TRBV20-1 with TRBJ1-1; TRBD1 agrees at 7 bases. The CDR3 is 15 amino acids. With 0 bases clipped from V and 1 base from J, the junction kept 5 bases outside the gene matches. Germline CDR1 DFQATT, CDR2 SNEGSKA (reference sequence).

This clonotype was observed at least ten times. J is TRBJ2-1 and V is TRBV6-6, with D unresolved. The CDR3 is 14 amino acids. CDR1 and CDR2 (germline): MNHNY, SVGAGI (reference sequence). The V end lost 2 bases, the J end lost 4 bases, and 9 bases lay between the germline ends. CDR3 sequence (DNA): TGTGCCAGCAGTTACGGCAGCGAGTACAATGAGCAGTTCTTC. This encodes CASSYGSEYNEQFF.

In nucleotides, the CDR3 is TGTGCCAGCAGTTACCGAAAAGTCCAGGGAAGAGTATCCATAACTAATGAAAAACTGTTTTTT. This translates into CASSYRKVQGRVSITNEKLFF. The chain links TRBV6-5 to TRBJ1-4; D is possibly TRBD1 (5 bases). Germline CDR1 is MNHEY and CDR2 is SVGAGI. The CDR3 totals 21 residues. The V and J ends lost 2 bases and 1 base respectively, with 26 bases between them.

The chain carries TRBV7-2 and TRBJ2-7; 15 bases agree with TRBD2. Germline V lookup: CDR1 SGHTA, CDR2 FQGNSA. After removal of 6 bases from V and 1 base from J, the junction contained 13 bases not matched to a gene. CDR3 length: 19 residues. CDR3 in amino acids: CASRNYGTSGRSRSYEQYF. The CDR3 region has the DNA TGTGCCAGCAGGAACTACGGGACTAGCGGGAGGAGCAGGTCCTACGAGCAGTACTTC. Full variable domain (remainder filled in from reference TRBV7-2 and TRBJ2-7): GAGVSQSPSNKVTEKGKDVELRCDPISGHTALYWYRQSLGQGLEFLIYFQGNSAPDKSGLPSDRFSAERTGGSVSTLTIQRTQQEDSAVYLCASRNYGTSGRSRSYEQYFGPGTRLTVT.

The rearrangement uses TRBV19 and TRBJ1-1; a weak D match, TRBD1 (6 bases). Trimming cost V 5 bases and J 0 bases, with 10 bases left between them. This CDR3 has 14 residues. Germline values: CDR1 LNHDA, CDR2 SQIVND (reference sequence). The CDR3 DNA reads TGTGCCAGTAGTTTTACAGGGATGAACACTGAAGCTTTCTTT. Translation: CASSFTGMNTEAFF. Variable domain in full (rest from reference TRBV19 and TRBJ1-1): DGGITQSPKYLFRKEGQNVTLSCEQNLNHDAMYWYRQDPGQGLRLIYYSQIVNDFQKGDIAEGYSVSREKKESFPLTVTSAQKNPTAFYLCASSFTGMNTEAFFGQGTRLTVV.

The V and J genes are TRBV11-2 and TRBJ2-5; D not certain. This CDR3 is built from 14 residues. V was trimmed by 0 bases and J by 2 bases, leaving 7 bases between them. CDR1 and CDR2 (germline): SGHAT, FQNNGV. CDR3 amino acids: CASSLDWMQETQYF. CDR3 nucleotides: TGTGCCAGCAGCTTAGATTGGATGCAAGAGACCCAGTACTTC.

This clonotype was recorded many times. The chain employs TRBV29-1 and TRBJ1-4; 8 nucleotides match TRBD1. The CDR3 extends over 12 amino acids. CDR1 and CDR2 (germline): SQVTM, ANQGSEA. The CDR3 sequence: CSARGRNEKLFF. The CDR3 DNA reads as TGCAGTGCCAGGGGGCGGAATGAAAAACTGTTTTTT.

The J gene is TRBJ2-3, the V gene TRBV27, with 9 bases matching TRBD2. Trimming removed 0 bases from V and 3 bases from J; junction bases left unmatched: 13. Germline loops: CDR1 MNHEY, CDR2 SMNVEV (reference sequence). There are 19 residues in the CDR3. DNA of the CDR3: TGTGCCAGCAGTTTATCGGGTGGAGAGGCGGGAGGGGTAACAGATACGCAGTATTTT. It codes for CASSLSGGEAGGVTDTQYF.

This clonotype was detected many times. The chain recombines TRBV6-1 with TRBJ2-3; D unresolved. Trimming shortened V by 6 bases and J by 0 bases, and 10 bases separated the two germline ends. Germline V gives CDR1 MNHNS, CDR2 SASEGT. The CDR3 consists of 14 residues. The CDR3 reads CASRVTESTDTQYF. DNA for the CDR3: TGTGCCAGCAGGGTTACAGAAAGCACAGATACGCAGTATTTT.

In this sample, this clonotype turned up many times. This chain connects TRBV11-2 to TRBJ2-3, with D unclear. The V gene's germline CDR1 is SGHAT and CDR2 FQNNGV. The CDR3 spans 12 residues. V was clipped by 6 bases and J by 1 base, with 5 bases between them. CDR3 in amino acids: CASSSGTDTQYF. CDR3 nucleotide sequence: TGTGCCAGCAGTTCAGGCACAGATACGCAGTATTTT.

This clonotype was seen a few times. J is TRBJ2-5 and V is TRBV5-1; TRBD2 aligns across 7 bases. The germline V gene encodes CDR1 SGHRS and CDR2 YFSETQ. The CDR3 contains 15 residues. After removal of 0 bases from V and 4 bases from J, the junction contained 6 bases not matched to a gene. CDR3 region: CASSLAGGTGETQYF. The CDR3 DNA sequence: TGCGCCAGCAGCTTGGCCGGGGGGACTGGAGAGACCCAGTACTTC.

This clonotype has a handful of counts. V gene TRBV4-1 combines with J gene TRBJ2-4, with unresolved D. This CDR3 is built from 17 residues. Germline V gene sequence: CDR1 MGHRA, CDR2 YSYEKL. V was trimmed by 1 base and J by 5 bases, leaving 18 bases between them. The CDR3 DNA reads TGCGCCAGCAGCCAAGGGTACGGACCCCAGGACCAAAACATTCAGTACTTC. This encodes CASSQGYGPQDQNIQYF.

V and J are TRBV9 and TRBJ1-2, with D perhaps matching TRBD1 (5 bases). V was shortened by 4 bases and J by 8 bases, with 18 bases between the two germline ends. The CDR3 totals 14 residues. From germline, CDR1 is SGDLS and CDR2 YYNGEE. DNA for the CDR3: TGTGCCAGCAGCCCCTGGGGGGGAAGTGAGGGCTACACCTTC. Protein: CASSPWGGSEGYTF.